There are a few counts of the clone carrying this T cell receptor beta chain. Antigen specificity is unknown. This specimen belongs to a study of T-cell reconstitution after alpha-beta-depleted transplantation in children. Study outcomes and limitations: T-cell numbers and diversity one year post-transplant derived largely from freshly generated T cells. Recipient T cells and thymic progenitors that survived gave rise to the high TCRbeta diversity observed at day 60 in some patients.

Germline loops: CDR1 DFQATT, CDR2 SNEGSKA (reference sequence). Trimming shortened V by 2 bases and J by 1 base, and 2 bases separated the two germline ends. The CDR3 has 11 residues. Unique molecular identifiers were incorporated into the prepared TCRbeta library. One entry per CDR3 protein, called by TCRdb with MiXCR from the PCR reads. The profile shows about 250,000 distinct CDR3 sequences, roughly 25% of them singletons. The chain uses TRBV20-1 and TRBJ1-1, with no clear D. The starting material was PBMCs, mostly from graft donor cells, obtained 360 days after TCRalphabeta/CD19-depleted stem cell transplant. The TCR sequence derives from a female patient aged 2-10 years who had a stem cell transplant for congenital amegakaryocytic thrombocytopenia, so the T cells may come from the graft donor. The CDR3 loop is CSARSNTEAFF. CDR3 coding DNA: TGCAGTGCTAGATCGAACACTGAAGCTTTCTTT.